This TCR beta chain is drawn from a study of shared clonotypes between healthy human individuals. The table came from immunoSEQ multiplex PCR; TCRdb's copy has only in-frame clones and leaves some out. The sample records approximately 2,000,000 clones, 92% being singletons. Study-level results: Memory subsets generally showed smaller estimated richness than naive subsets did. Clonotypes shared by all four sorted-subset donors had higher generation probabilities than non-shared clonotypes. Rarefaction curves obtained for sorted subsets showed sequencing incomplete despite large depth.

This CDR3 comprises 16 residues. Germline lookup yields CDR1 MRHNA and CDR2 SNTAGT. The V and J ends lost 6 bases and 1 base respectively, with 16 bases between them. About this clone: What it binds is not known.

The chain uses TRBV6-4 and TRBJ2-1; no reliable D call. The source of this sequence is a young man in good health. Some clones in this sample may be carry-over from other donors' samples. Sequenced material: naive CD4+ T cells from PBMCs. Regarding subset: CD45RA+ positively selected. The CDR3 DNA reads TGTGCCAGCAGCCCTACACCGGAAACTTCCTACAATGAGCAGTTCTTC. This encodes CASSPTPETSYNEQFF.